This T cell receptor (beta chain) was obtained from a study of blood T cell repertoires in COVID-19. Clones were read by immunoSEQ multiplex PCR, and TCRdb kept only the in-frame ones, dropping some. The sample shows under 300,000 clones, 65% to 85% of them seen only once. The germline CDR1 and CDR2 sequences are SGHAT and FQNNGV. With V trimmed by 6 bases and J by 6 bases, 12 bases remained unmatched. This CDR3 region has 15 residues. The specimen sequenced was peripheral blood. This clonotype originated in a human donor in a cohort sampled during active COVID-19. The chain employs TRBV11-2 and TRBJ2-7, with TRBD2 matching 9 bases. The CDR3 region has the DNA TGTGCCAGCAGTTCTAATAGCGGGAGTTTTGGCGAGCAGTACTTC. Translating it yields CASSSNSGSFGEQYF.